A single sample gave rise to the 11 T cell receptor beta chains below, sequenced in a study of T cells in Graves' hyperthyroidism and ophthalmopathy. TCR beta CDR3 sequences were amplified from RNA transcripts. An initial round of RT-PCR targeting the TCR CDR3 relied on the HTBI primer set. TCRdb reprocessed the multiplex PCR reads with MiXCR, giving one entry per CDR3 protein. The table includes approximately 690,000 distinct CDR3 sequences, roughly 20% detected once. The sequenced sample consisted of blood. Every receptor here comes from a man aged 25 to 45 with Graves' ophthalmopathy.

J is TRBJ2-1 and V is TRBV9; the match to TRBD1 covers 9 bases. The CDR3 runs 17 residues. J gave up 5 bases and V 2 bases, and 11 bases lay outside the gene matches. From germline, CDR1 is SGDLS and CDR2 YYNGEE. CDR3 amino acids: CASSVHTLGTGNNEQFF. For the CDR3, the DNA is TGTGCCAGCAGCGTCCATACTCTAGGGACAGGGAACAATGAGCAGTTCTTC.

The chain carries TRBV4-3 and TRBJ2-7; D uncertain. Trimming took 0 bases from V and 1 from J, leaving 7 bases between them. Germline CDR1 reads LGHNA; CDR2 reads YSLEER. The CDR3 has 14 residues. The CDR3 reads CASSQDFTSYEQYF. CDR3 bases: TGCGCCAGCAGCCAAGACTTCACGTCCTACGAGCAGTACTTC.

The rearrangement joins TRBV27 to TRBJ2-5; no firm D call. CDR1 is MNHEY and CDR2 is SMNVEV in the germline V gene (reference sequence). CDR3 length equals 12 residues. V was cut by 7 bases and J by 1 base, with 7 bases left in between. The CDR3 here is CASTGPQETQYF. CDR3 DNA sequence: TGTGCCAGCACCGGCCCCCAAGAGACCCAGTACTTC.

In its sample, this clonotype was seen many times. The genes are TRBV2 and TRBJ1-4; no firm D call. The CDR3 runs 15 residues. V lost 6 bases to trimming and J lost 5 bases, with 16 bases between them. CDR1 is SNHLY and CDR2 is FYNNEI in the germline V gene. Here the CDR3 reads CASRGEGRRNEKLFF. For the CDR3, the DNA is TGTGCCAGCAGGGGTGAGGGTCGCCGAAATGAAAAACTGTTTTTT.

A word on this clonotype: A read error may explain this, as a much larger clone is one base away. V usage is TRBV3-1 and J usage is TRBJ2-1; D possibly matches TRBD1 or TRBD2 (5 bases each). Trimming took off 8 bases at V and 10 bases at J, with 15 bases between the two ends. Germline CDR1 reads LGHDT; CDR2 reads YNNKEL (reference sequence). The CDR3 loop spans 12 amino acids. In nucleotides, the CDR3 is TGTGCCAGCGGCCTCTTGAGGGGAGAGCAGTTCTTC. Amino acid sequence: CASGLLRGEQFF.

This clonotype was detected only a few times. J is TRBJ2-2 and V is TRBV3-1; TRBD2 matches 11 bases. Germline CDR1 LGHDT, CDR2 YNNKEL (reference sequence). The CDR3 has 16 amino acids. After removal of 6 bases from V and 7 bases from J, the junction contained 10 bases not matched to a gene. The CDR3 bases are TGTGCCAGCAGGGACCTACTAGCGGGAGCGGTCGGGGAGCTGTTTTTT. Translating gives CASRDLLAGAVGELFF.

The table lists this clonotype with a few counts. The CDR3 region has the DNA TGTGCCAGCATGTGGGGTTACCAAGAGACCCAGTACTTC. It specifies CASMWGYQETQYF. The J gene is TRBJ2-5, the V gene TRBV6-4; no reliable D call. CDR1 is MRHNA, CDR2 SNTAGT, per germline. Between the trimmed V and J ends, which lost 7 bases and 0 bases, there was a span of 9 bases. This CDR3 comprises 13 residues.

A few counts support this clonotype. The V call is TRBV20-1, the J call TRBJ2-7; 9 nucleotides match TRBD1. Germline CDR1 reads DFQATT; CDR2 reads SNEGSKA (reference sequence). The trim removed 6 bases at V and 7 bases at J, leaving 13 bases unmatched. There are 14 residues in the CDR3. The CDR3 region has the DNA TGCAGTGCACTGACAGGGGGACCTTTGAGGGAGCAGTACTTC. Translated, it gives CSALTGGPLREQYF.

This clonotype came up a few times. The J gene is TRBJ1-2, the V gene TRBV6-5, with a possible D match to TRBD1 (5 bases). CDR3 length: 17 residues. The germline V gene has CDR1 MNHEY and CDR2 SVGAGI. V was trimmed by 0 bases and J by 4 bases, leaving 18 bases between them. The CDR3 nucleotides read TGTGCCAGCAGTTACTCTCGTCGTTCGGGGGAAAGCTATGGCTACACCTTC. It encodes CASSYSRRSGESYGYTF.

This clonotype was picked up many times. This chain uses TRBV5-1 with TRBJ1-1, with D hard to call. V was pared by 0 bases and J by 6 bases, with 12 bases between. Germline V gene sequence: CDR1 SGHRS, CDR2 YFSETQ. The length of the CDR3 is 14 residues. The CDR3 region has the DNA TGCGCCAGCAGCTTGGAATGGACGGCATCTGAAGCTTTCTTT. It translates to CASSLEWTASEAFF.

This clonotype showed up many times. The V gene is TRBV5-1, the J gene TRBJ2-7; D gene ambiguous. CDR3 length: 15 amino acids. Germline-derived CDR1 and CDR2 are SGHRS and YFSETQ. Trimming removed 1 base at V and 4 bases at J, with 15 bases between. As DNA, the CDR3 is TGCGCCAGCAGCTTGAACGGACCAACTTCGTACGAGCAGTACTTC. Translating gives CASSLNGPTSYEQYF.